This T cell receptor beta chain was found in a study of blood T cell repertoires in COVID-19. Across the whole study: Nucleic acid was either cDNA or gDNA, and it came from T cells, B-cell-depleted T cells, or PBMCs.

Germline lookup yields CDR1 MNHEY and CDR2 SMNVEV (reference sequence). The CDR3 totals 15 residues. V shed 5 bases and J 7 bases; nucleotides not matched to a gene: 7. Methods used by the authors: Estimation of nucleated cell counts was performed using reference gene primer amplification. Only in-frame clones appear in the TCRdb table, and some are missing; sequencing was by immunoSEQ multiplex PCR. The V and J calls and the clone size are those of that table, but D and trimming were determined from the DNA. This table has about 110,000 clones, approximately 67% appearing once. The chain employs TRBV27 and TRBJ1-6, with 8 bases matching TRBD1. This sequence originates from a woman aged 55-75 years with acute or convalescent COVID-19. Material for sequencing was peripheral blood. The CDR3 here is CASSADRVPNSPLHF. CDR3 in DNA: TGTGCCAGCAGTGCGGACAGGGTCCCCAATTCACCCCTCCACTTT.